One and the same sample provided the 28 T cell receptor beta chains below, sequenced in a study of identical twins. Via MiXCR, TCRdb re-called the 5' RACE reads, giving one row per CDR3 protein. The data hold some 600,000 distinct CDR3 sequences, with just over 7% observed a single time. The data were also submitted as part of a second study, on yellow fever vaccine responses in identical twins.

Source material: PBMCs. These receptors all come from a woman between 18 and 29 years old in good health.

There are many counts of this clonotype. J is TRBJ2-7 and V is TRBV5-1; 9 positions agree with TRBD1. The CDR3 covers 17 residues. Germline V gene data show CDR1 as SGHRS and CDR2 as YFSETQ. V lost 4 bases to trimming and J lost 1 base; unmatched junction nucleotides: 12. The CDR3 reads CASSEAGTGYGSYEQYF. DNA for the CDR3: TGCGCCAGCAGCGAGGCCGGGACAGGGTATGGATCCTACGAGCAGTACTTC.

V usage is TRBV9 and J usage is TRBJ2-7, with a possible D match to TRBD2 (6 bases). Trimming took off 3 bases at V and 1 base at J, with 11 bases between the two ends. This CDR3 has 14 residues. CDR1 and CDR2 from the germline V gene are SGDLS and YYNGEE. The CDR3 region has the DNA TGTGCCAGCAGCGGGGGGGACCGATCCTACGAGCAGTACTTC. As protein: CASSGGDRSYEQYF.

This clonotype has more than one count but fewer than ten. V usage is TRBV2 and J usage is TRBJ2-7; D not certain. The CDR3 has 14 amino acids. V lost 5 bases and J lost 1, with 12 bases in between. Germline CDR1 reads SNHLY; CDR2 reads FYNNEI. The CDR3 loop is CASSTRPGSYEQYF. CDR3 DNA: TGTGCCAGCAGTACGCGCCCTGGGTCCTACGAGCAGTACTTC.

The chain employs TRBV15 and TRBJ2-7; tentative D call: TRBD1 (5 bases). This CDR3 is built from 16 residues. Trimming left V 5 bases short and J 0 bases short, with 17 bases between. The V gene's germline CDR1 is LNHNV and CDR2 YYDKDF (reference sequence). This CDR3 reads CATSAPNGDSSYEQYV. The CDR3 nucleotides are TGTGCCACCAGCGCACCCAACGGTGACAGCTCCTACGAGCAGTACGTC.

This clonotype was picked up a small number of times. The genes are TRBV5-1 and TRBJ2-1; no clear D gene. This CDR3 spans 14 amino acids. The V gene's germline CDR1 is SGHRS and CDR2 YFSETQ. Trimming pared 3 bases from V and 0 bases from J, leaving 7 bases between. The CDR3 spells CASSWASSYNEQFF. CDR3 in DNA: TGCGCCAGCAGCTGGGCGAGCTCCTACAATGAGCAGTTCTTC. Combining the CDR3 with reference TRBV5-1 and TRBJ2-1 gives the whole variable domain KAGVTQTPRYLIKTRGQQVTLSCSPISGHRSVSWYQQTPGQGLQFLFEYFSETQRNKGNFPGRFSGRQFSNSRSEMNVSTLELGDSALYLCASSWASSYNEQFFGPGTRLTVL.

The genes are TRBV2 and TRBJ2-1; maybe TRBD1 (5 bases). Per the germline V gene, CDR1 is SNHLY and CDR2 is FYNNEI. The V and J ends lost 5 bases and 8 bases respectively, with 13 bases between them. The CDR3 consists of 13 residues. The DNA for the CDR3 is TGTGCCAGCAGTTCCCAGGGTCTTGATGAGCAGTTCTTC. This translates into CASSSQGLDEQFF.

In this sample, this clonotype turned up a few times. V gene TRBV4-2 combines with J gene TRBJ2-1; tentative D call: TRBD1 (6 bases). Trimming left V 4 bases short and J 4 bases short, with 11 bases between. The germline CDR1 and CDR2 sequences are LGHNA and YNFKEQ. This CDR3 comprises 14 residues. CDR3 loop: CASSRRDKYNEQFF. The DNA for the CDR3 is TGTGCCAGCAGCCGCCGGGACAAATACAATGAGCAGTTCTTC.

This clonotype was counted many times. The chain links TRBV2 to TRBJ2-1; possibly TRBD2 for D (6 bases). The V gene's germline CDR1 is SNHLY and CDR2 FYNNEI. The CDR3 has 14 amino acids. V shed 6 bases and J shed 0 bases, with 9 bases lying between them. CDR3 bases: TGTGCCAGCAGGCGGCGGGGCTCCTACAATGAGCAGTTCTTC. Residues: CASRRRGSYNEQFF.

This clonotype was counted many times. V and J are TRBV29-1 and TRBJ2-1; D is uncertain. Germline V gene sequence: CDR1 SQVTM, CDR2 ANQGSEA. V was clipped by 7 bases and J by 2 bases, with 15 bases between them. This CDR3 is built from 14 residues. Here the CDR3 reads CSAERRNAYNEQFF. The CDR3 DNA reads as TGCAGCGCCGAGCGCCGGAATGCCTACAATGAGCAGTTCTTC.

The V call is TRBV6-1, the J call TRBJ2-5, with 10 positions matching TRBD1. Trimming took 5 bases from V and 5 from J; bases not matched to a gene: 8. The CDR3 is 15 residues long. Germline CDR1 MNHNS, CDR2 SASEGT. CDR3 coding DNA: TGTGCCAGCAGTCTGGGACAGGGGAGGACGGAGACCCAGTACTTC. Translation gives CASSLGQGRTETQYF.

This clonotype was found a few times. The V call is TRBV5-5, the J call TRBJ2-3; D unclear. Trimming took 2 bases from V and 2 from J, leaving 18 bases between them. There are 17 residues in the CDR3. Germline CDR1 reads SGHKS; CDR2 reads YYEKEE (reference sequence). CDR3 in amino acids: CASSFQYDLGNTDTQYF. In DNA form, the CDR3 reads TGTGCCAGCAGCTTCCAGTACGACTTGGGGAACACAGATACGCAGTATTTT.

This clonotype was seen a handful of times. The J gene is TRBJ2-2, the V gene TRBV12-3 or TRBV12-4, with D maybe TRBD1 (6 bases). V lost 4 bases and J 8 bases, leaving 23 bases between the germline ends. The CDR3 has 17 amino acids. This chain's CDR3 is CASSSVSGTPRSGELFF. In DNA, the CDR3 is TGTGCCAGCAGTTCGGTGTCCGGGACACCTAGAAGTGGGGAGCTGTTTTTT.

CDR3 region: CASSPRGTETQYF. The CDR3 nucleotides are TGCGCCAGCAGCCCCAGGGGTACCGAGACCCAGTACTTC. V gene TRBV4-1 combines with J gene TRBJ2-5; TRBD1 is a possible D gene (6 bases). Looked up from germline, CDR1 is MGHRA and CDR2 is YSYEKL. V was cut by 4 bases and J by 5 bases, with 11 bases left in between. The CDR3 length is 13 residues.

Many counts were recorded for this clonotype. The chain employs TRBV6-6 and TRBJ1-1, with D perhaps TRBD1 (5 bases). From germline, CDR1 is MNHNY and CDR2 SVGAGI (reference sequence). CDR3 length: 12 residues. The V end lost 6 bases, the J end lost 7 bases, and 12 bases lay between the germline ends. Written as DNA, the CDR3 is TGTGCCAGCAGGGTCCTGGGGGGTGAAGCTTTCTTT. The encoded protein is CASRVLGGEAFF.

The chain combines TRBV2 with TRBJ2-7; D might be TRBD2 (5 bases). Between the trimmed V and J ends, which lost 2 bases and 0 bases, there was a span of 11 bases. The CDR3 runs to 15 residues. The germline V gene encodes CDR1 SNHLY and CDR2 FYNNEI. CDR3: CASSELPGGSYEQYF. CDR3 sequence (DNA): TGTGCCAGCAGTGAACTCCCCGGAGGCTCCTACGAGCAGTACTTC.

This clonotype was found a few times. The chain is built from TRBV15 and TRBJ2-7; 9 nucleotides agree with TRBD1. The junction had 5 bases not matched to a gene; V was cut back by 3 bases and J by 2 bases. The CDR3 spans 15 residues. The germline V gene has CDR1 LNHNV and CDR2 YYDKDF (reference sequence). The chain's CDR3 is CATSRSGTGTYEQYF. For the CDR3, the DNA is TGTGCCACCAGCAGGTCCGGGACAGGGACCTACGAGCAGTACTTC. The full variable domain, completed using reference TRBV15 and TRBJ2-7, is DAMVIQNPRYQVTQFGKPVTLSCSQTLNHNVMYWYQQKSSQAPKLLFHYYDKDFNNEADTPDNFQSRRPNTSFCFLDIRSPGLGDTAMYLCATSRSGTGTYEQYFGPGTRLTVT.

The J gene is TRBJ2-5, the V gene TRBV5-1; 16 nucleotides line up with TRBD2. Trimming cost V 4 bases and J 2 bases; bases outside gene matches: 5. The V gene's germline CDR1 is SGHRS and CDR2 YFSETQ. The CDR3 loop spans 17 amino acids. The CDR3 DNA reads TGCGCCAGCAGCCCTCCGGGACTAGCGGGGGGGCAAGAGACCCAGTACTTC. Its translation: CASSPPGLAGGQETQYF.

In its sample, this clonotype was seen a few times. The chain joins TRBV6-6 to TRBJ1-3; no definite D call. The CDR3 extends over 13 amino acids. Germline V gives CDR1 MNHNY, CDR2 SVGAGI (reference sequence). The ends were cut back, 6 bases at V and 1 base at J, with 7 bases in the middle. DNA of the CDR3: TGTGCCAGCAGCCCTAGATCTGGAAACACCATATATTTT. Translation: CASSPRSGNTIYF.

This clonotype was recorded a few times. The chain employs TRBV6-1 and TRBJ2-7; a possible D gene is TRBD2 (5 bases). Per germline, CDR1 MNHNS and CDR2 SASEGT. This CDR3 region has 18 residues. The V end lost 7 bases, the J end lost 3 bases, and 28 bases lay between the germline ends. The CDR3 DNA reads TGTGCCAGCACAAACCGGAGGCAGGCGCTTCGGGATGGCTACGAGCAGTACTTC. Translation gives CASTNRRQALRDGYEQYF.

A few counts support this clonotype. V and J are TRBV28 and TRBJ2-5, with D possibly TRBD2 on 5 matching bases. The CDR3 runs to 14 residues. Germline assignment: CDR1 MDHEN and CDR2 SYDVKM. Trimming removed 7 bases at V and 3 bases at J, with 15 bases between. The CDR3 nucleotides are TGTGCCAGCACCCGTACGGGGAATGAAGAGACCCAGTACTTC. Translating it yields CASTRTGNEETQYF.

This clonotype was seen at least ten times. The rearrangement joins TRBV4-1 to TRBJ1-6; possible D gene TRBD1, 5 bases. The CDR3 sequence is 17 residues long. CDR1 is MGHRA, CDR2 YSYEKL, per germline. The V end lost 1 base, the J end lost 9 bases, and 19 bases lay between the germline ends. CDR3 DNA: TGCGCCAGCAGCCAAGGGCCCCGGGCAGGGAAGAGTTCACCCCTCCACTTT. Its translation: CASSQGPRAGKSSPLHF.

The gene calls are TRBV20-1 and TRBJ2-1; 9 nucleotides match TRBD2. The length of the CDR3 is 16 residues. The J segment lost 9 bases and the V segment lost 1 base, leaving 13 bases of the junction unmatched. Germline V CDR1 and CDR2: DFQATT, SNEGSKA (reference sequence). CDR3 DNA: TGCAGTGCTAGAGCGGCGAGCGGGAGGTATGATGGTGAGCAGTTCTTC. As protein: CSARAASGRYDGEQFF.

This clonotype was counted many times. The chain employs TRBV29-1 and TRBJ1-1, with a weak D call TRBD1 (5 bases). The CDR3 has 14 amino acids. V lost 7 bases and J lost 2, with 17 bases in between. Germline CDR1 SQVTM, CDR2 ANQGSEA. DNA for the CDR3: TGCAGCGCCCTTCAGTTAGGGGCTAACACTGAAGCTTTCTTT. The encoded protein is CSALQLGANTEAFF.

This clonotype has a handful of counts. The rearrangement uses TRBV20-1 and TRBJ1-1, with 9 nucleotides matching TRBD1. The CDR3 length is 14 residues. V gave up 0 bases and J gave up 7 bases; unmatched junction bases: 6. CDR1 and CDR2 (germline): DFQATT, SNEGSKA (reference sequence). CDR3 nucleotide sequence: TGCAGTGCTAGAGATCGTTACAGGGGGCTTGAAGCTTTCTTT. This sequence encodes CSARDRYRGLEAFF.

In this sample, this clonotype turned up many times. DNA of the CDR3: TGTGCCATCAGTGAGTCAGCGGGAGGAACAGATACGCAGTATTTT. This translates into CAISESAGGTDTQYF. V usage is TRBV10-3 and J usage is TRBJ2-3; 9 positions agree with TRBD2. The V and J ends lost 0 bases and 3 bases, in that order; junction bases with no gene match: 1. This CDR3 has 15 residues. Germline lookup yields CDR1 ENHRY and CDR2 SYGVKD.

This clonotype was counted only a few times. The chain has TRBV6-1 and TRBJ1-1, with 7 nucleotides matching TRBD1. The CDR3 length is 15 residues. The germline V gene encodes CDR1 MNHNS and CDR2 SASEGT. Unmatched junction bases numbered 4, after V lost 2 bases and J lost 1 base. CDR3 in amino acids: CASSETSGGNTEAFF. The CDR3 coding sequence is TGTGCCAGCAGTGAAACGTCAGGGGGGAACACTGAAGCTTTCTTT.

This clonotype was detected many times. This sequence joins TRBV7-6 and TRBJ2-1; D gene ambiguous. This CDR3 comprises 12 residues. V was pared by 4 bases and J by 5 bases, with 6 bases between. Germline V gives CDR1 SGHVS, CDR2 FNYEAQ. The CDR3 bases are TGTGCCAGCAGCTATGAAGACAATGAGCAGTTCTTC. The encoded protein is CASSYEDNEQFF.

A few counts support this clonotype. This chain links TRBV12-3 or TRBV12-4 with TRBJ2-2; possible D gene TRBD1, 6 bases. The V and J ends lost 5 bases and 7 bases respectively, with 14 bases between them. The CDR3 is 14 residues long. The CDR3 DNA reads as TGTGCCAGCAGTGTGCAGGGGAAGGGCGGGGAGCTGTTTTTT. Translation: CASSVQGKGGELFF.